This passage covers 27 T cell receptor beta chains from one sample sequenced in a study of human T cells and chemical hapten exposure. Specified time point: patch test 3, about 24 weeks after DPC sensitization. This sample's treatment: therapeutic diphenylcyclopropenone sensitization with weekly scalp DPC. TCRdb re-derived calls from the RACE reads in MiXCR, one entry per CDR3 protein. The table lists 50,000 to 80,000 distinct CDR3 sequences, approximately 10% of them singletons. The sequencing used whole blood, collected in connection with sensitization to the hapten diphenylcyclopropenone (DPC). Receptors originate from a woman in her 30s with alopecia areata. Some clones in this sample may be carry-over from other donors' samples.

This clonotype showed up just a few times. The chain recombines TRBV18 with TRBJ2-1, with TRBD2 matching over 13 bases. The CDR3 contains 16 residues. The ends lost 0 bases at V and 10 bases at J; junction bases unmatched: 6. CDR1 and CDR2 (germline): KGHSH, LQKENI. The CDR3 DNA is TGTGCCAGCTCACCACCCCGGACTAGCGGGAGTGACGAGCAGTTCTTC. This sequence encodes CASSPPRTSGSDEQFF.

The table lists this clonotype with many counts. This sequence joins TRBV10-2 and TRBJ1-4, with 8 bases aligning to TRBD1. Unmatched junction bases numbered 2, after V lost 11 bases and J lost 3 bases. Germline V gene lookup returns CDR1 WSHSY and CDR2 SAAADI. The CDR3 runs to 12 residues. The DNA of the CDR3 is TGCGCCGCACAGGGGGCTAATGAAAAACTGTTTTTT. It is translated as CAAQGANEKLFF.

V gene TRBV20-1 combines with J gene TRBJ2-7; TRBD1 aligns across 7 bases. V lost 5 bases to trimming and J lost 4 bases; unmatched junction nucleotides: 11. The germline CDR1 and CDR2 sequences are DFQATT and SNEGSKA (reference sequence). This CDR3 is built from 14 residues. The CDR3 reads CSARASRGFYEQYF. The DNA for the CDR3 is TGCAGTGCTCGGGCGTCCAGGGGGTTTTACGAGCAGTACTTC.

A few counts support this clonotype. The CDR3 reads CASSHRDRVLDGYTF. In DNA form, the CDR3 reads TGCGCCAGCAGCCACCGGGACAGGGTGCTCGATGGCTACACCTTC. J is TRBJ1-2 and V is TRBV4-3, with 9 bases aligning to TRBD1. The trim removed 3 bases at V and 6 bases at J, leaving 8 bases unmatched. The germline CDR1 and CDR2 sequences are LGHNA and YSLEER. This CDR3 has 15 amino acids.

The chain carries TRBV20-1 and TRBJ1-1; D is possibly TRBD1 (5 bases). V dropped 4 bases and J dropped 2 bases, with 11 bases sitting between them. CDR1 is DFQATT and CDR2 is SNEGSKA in the germline V gene (reference sequence). The CDR3 has 13 residues. The CDR3 DNA reads as TGCAGTGCTAAGGCAGGGAAAAACACTGAAGCTTTCTTT. It codes for CSAKAGKNTEAFF.

This chain joins TRBV7-6 and TRBJ1-5; possible D gene TRBD1, 5 bases. This CDR3 comprises 13 residues. CDR1 is SGHVS, CDR2 FNYEAQ, per germline. V was trimmed by 5 bases and J by 6 bases, leaving 11 bases between them. CDR3 DNA sequence: TGTGCCAGCAGCCCTTACGGGACTCAGCCCCAGCATTTT. Translated: CASSPYGTQPQHF.

The chain uses TRBV5-1 and TRBJ2-7; perhaps D is TRBD1 or TRBD2 (5 bases each). This CDR3 is 13 amino acids long. The germline V and J ends were trimmed by 5 bases and 4 bases, with 13 bases remaining between them. Germline lookup yields CDR1 SGHRS and CDR2 YFSETQ. The CDR3 sequence: CASRRGEVYEQYF. In nucleotides, the CDR3 is TGCGCCAGCAGGAGGGGTGAGGTGTACGAGCAGTACTTC.

This clonotype was recorded many times. J is TRBJ2-1 and V is TRBV12-3 or TRBV12-4, with 10 bases matching TRBD1. The CDR3 contains 17 residues. Trimming took 6 bases from V and 5 from J; bases not matched to a gene: 13. The CDR3 nucleotides read TGTGCCAGCAGAACCAACCGGGACAGGGGTGGAAACAATGAGCAGTTCTTC. Protein product: CASRTNRDRGGNNEQFF.

This clonotype was recorded many times. V is TRBV24-1 and J is TRBJ1-1; 8 bases align to TRBD1. Germline-derived CDR1 and CDR2 are KGHDR and SFDVKD. The CDR3 runs 13 residues. V shed 7 bases and J 4 bases; nucleotides not matched to a gene: 4. CDR3 residues: CATSETGGTEAFF. The CDR3 DNA reads as TGTGCCACCAGCGAAACAGGGGGCACTGAAGCTTTCTTT.

The chain uses TRBV12-3 or TRBV12-4 and TRBJ2-3; TRBD2 is a possible D gene (5 bases). Trimming removed 6 bases at V and 3 bases at J, with 16 bases between. This CDR3 region has 15 residues. The CDR3 sequence: CASSPGGPRTDTQYF. As DNA, the CDR3 is TGTGCCAGCAGCCCTGGCGGGCCGAGAACAGATACGCAGTATTTT.

The chain is built from TRBV7-6 and TRBJ2-7, with 7 bases lining up with TRBD2. J gave up 0 bases and V 5 bases, and 4 bases lay outside the gene matches. This CDR3 spans 14 amino acids. Germline CDR1 and CDR2: SGHVS and FNYEAQ. The CDR3 nucleotides are TGTGCCAGCAGCCCCCGGGAGGACTCCTACGAGCAGTACTTC. This sequence encodes CASSPREDSYEQYF.

The chain combines TRBV2 with TRBJ2-7, with D tentatively TRBD1 or TRBD2 (6 bases each). V was clipped by 6 bases and J by 2 bases, with 17 bases between them. The CDR3 contains 15 residues. CDR1 and CDR2 from the germline V gene are SNHLY and FYNNEI. The DNA of the CDR3 is TGTGCCAGCAGGAATTCGGGGGCCCCTACCTACGAGCAGTACTTC. The encoded protein is CASRNSGAPTYEQYF.

This clonotype has a handful of counts. In nucleotides, the CDR3 is TGTGCCAGCAGCTCATGGACGAAGGAGGGTACGCAGTATTTT. Translating it yields CASSSWTKEGTQYF. V and J are TRBV7-2 and TRBJ2-3; tentative D call: TRBD2 (6 bases). Looked up from germline, CDR1 is SGHTA and CDR2 is FQGNSA. Trimming left V 4 bases short and J 8 bases short, with 16 bases between. This CDR3 comprises 14 residues. Based on the CDR3 plus reference TRBV7-2 and TRBJ2-3, the full variable domain is GAGVSQSPSNKVTEKGKDVELRCDPISGHTALYWYRQSLGQGLEFLIYFQGNSAPDKSGLPSDRFSAERTGGSVSTLTIQRTQQEDSAVYLCASSSWTKEGTQYFGPGTRLTVL.

The CDR3 nucleotides read TGTGCCAGCAGTTCCCACAGCTCCTACAATGAGCAGTTCTTC. This translates into CASSSHSSYNEQFF. The chain couples TRBV28 to TRBJ2-1; D is unresolved. Germline V CDR1 and CDR2: MDHEN, SYDVKM. The CDR3 extends over 14 amino acids. The V end lost 4 bases, the J end lost 0 bases, and 7 bases lay between the germline ends.

This chain uses TRBV7-9 with TRBJ2-2; 8 nucleotides agree with TRBD2. The CDR3 is 19 residues long. The ends lost 11 bases at V and 0 bases at J; junction bases unmatched: 20. CDR1 SEHNR and CDR2 FQNEAQ come from the germline V gene (reference sequence). Here the CDR3 DNA reads TGTGCCCCTGGAAAGGGAACTAATCGCGGGAGGACGAACACCGGGGAGCTGTTTTTT. Translation gives CAPGKGTNRGRTNTGELFF.

The V gene is TRBV28, the J gene TRBJ2-7; TRBD1 might be the D (5 bases). Germline CDR1 reads MDHEN; CDR2 reads SYDVKM. The CDR3 extends over 18 amino acids. V lost 4 bases to trimming and J lost 2 bases, with 24 bases between them. The DNA for the CDR3 is TGTGCCAGCAGTTCCCCCCGCCTGCACAGGCACTCCCCCTACGAGCAGTACTTC. Amino acid sequence: CASSSPRLHRHSPYEQYF.

This clonotype was observed at least ten times. The V call is TRBV20-1, the J call TRBJ1-2; 7 nucleotides agree with TRBD1. The CDR3 totals 13 residues. V gave up 3 bases and J gave up 5 bases; unmatched junction bases: 6. CDR1 is DFQATT and CDR2 is SNEGSKA in the germline V gene (reference sequence). The chain's CDR3 is CSASTQGGYGYTF. In DNA form, the CDR3 reads TGCAGTGCTAGTACCCAGGGGGGGTATGGCTACACCTTC.

This sequence joins TRBV20-1 and TRBJ2-7, with 7 nucleotides matching TRBD2. With V trimmed by 7 bases and J by 2 bases, 8 bases remained unmatched. The CDR3 is made up of 13 amino acids. Germline CDR1 and CDR2: DFQATT and SNEGSKA (reference sequence). The CDR3 sequence is CSVYRDYTYEQYF. CDR3 coding DNA: TGCAGTGTCTACCGGGACTATACCTACGAGCAGTACTTC.

A few counts support this clonotype. One junction end disagrees with the germline gene, perhaps due to a read error. V usage is TRBV7-7 and J usage is TRBJ2-1, with 10 nucleotides matching TRBD2. The CDR3 is 15 residues long. Germline values: CDR1 SSHAT, CDR2 FNYEAQ (reference sequence). This chain's CDR3 is CASSFASGSLNEQFF. CDR3 sequence (DNA): TGTGCTAGCAGCTTCGCTAGCGGGAGTCTCAATGAGCAGTTCTTC.

Points on this clonotype: A read error may be the cause here, since a much bigger clone is one base away. V is TRBV2 and J is TRBJ1-6, with 7 bases lining up with TRBD1. The CDR3 spans 15 residues. Germline V CDR1 and CDR2: SNHLY, FYNNEI. CDR3 residues: CTSMIRDSYNSPLHF. The CDR3 region has the DNA TGTACCAGCATGATCCGGGACAGCTATAATTCACCCCTCCACTTT.

In its sample, this clonotype ranks as large. The genes are TRBV12-3 or TRBV12-4 and TRBJ2-1, with D possibly matching TRBD1 (6 bases). There are 15 residues in the CDR3. The V end lost 7 bases, the J end lost 0 bases, and 13 bases lay between the germline ends. CDR3 sequence reads: CASTPDRSSYNEQFF. CDR3 DNA: TGTGCCAGCACTCCCGACAGGAGCTCCTACAATGAGCAGTTCTTC.

This clonotype was picked up many times. This chain connects TRBV19 to TRBJ2-7; TRBD2 matches 8 bases. V shed 5 bases, J shed 4 bases, and the junction held 7 bases outside the gene matches. The CDR3 is made up of 14 amino acids. Germline lookup yields CDR1 LNHDA and CDR2 SQIVND (reference sequence). Here the CDR3 DNA reads TGTGCCAGTAGTCTTACTAGCGGTAAATACGAGCAGTACTTC. This translates into CASSLTSGKYEQYF.

The chain carries TRBV7-2 and TRBJ1-5, with no clear D. Germline CDR1 is SGHTA and CDR2 is FQGNSA. V was pared by 5 bases and J by 5 bases, with 10 bases between. This CDR3 comprises 13 residues. For the CDR3, the DNA is TGTGCCAGCAGCCCCCACTGGGATCAGCCCCAGCATTTT. The encoded protein is CASSPHWDQPQHF.

This clonotype occurred many times. The chain couples TRBV15 to TRBJ1-3; TRBD1 aligns across 7 bases. The V and J ends lost 1 base and 6 bases, in that order; junction bases with no gene match: 6. The CDR3 has 15 residues. Looked up from germline, CDR1 is LNHNV and CDR2 is YYDKDF (reference sequence). CDR3 in DNA: TGTGCCACCAGCAGAGGCCCGGGACAGAAAAACACCATATATTTT. It codes for CATSRGPGQKNTIYF. Filled out from reference TRBV15 and TRBJ1-3, the complete variable domain reads DAMVIQNPRYQVTQFGKPVTLSCSQTLNHNVMYWYQQKSSQAPKLLFHYYDKDFNNEADTPDNFQSRRPNTSFCFLDIRSPGLGDTAMYLCATSRGPGQKNTIYFGEGSWLTVV.

The V gene is TRBV12-3 or TRBV12-4, the J gene TRBJ2-5, with D perhaps TRBD2 (5 bases). The V gene lost 1 base and the J gene lost 5 bases, with 17 bases spanning the gap. The CDR3 consists of 16 residues. CDR3 coding DNA: TGTGCCAGCAGTTTAGTTGCAACGGCCCGCGGGGAGACCCAGTACTTC. It is translated as CASSLVATARGETQYF.

This clonotype has more than one count but fewer than ten. CDR3 sequence: CSVAGYTEAFF. CDR3 coding DNA: TGCAGCGTCGCCGGGTACACTGAAGCTTTCTTT. V and J are TRBV29-1 and TRBJ1-1; no reliable D call. Germline CDR1 reads SQVTM; CDR2 reads ANQGSEA. The length of the CDR3 is 11 residues. The V end lost 6 bases, the J end lost 3 bases, and 8 bases lay between the germline ends. Combining the CDR3 with reference TRBV29-1 and TRBJ1-1 gives the whole variable domain SAVISQKPSRDICQRGTSLTIQCQVDSQVTMMFWYRQQPGQSLTLIATANQGSEATYESGFVIDKFPISRPNLTFSTLTVSNMSPEDSSIYLCSVAGYTEAFFGQGTRLTVV.

This clonotype occurred many times. J is TRBJ1-2 and V is TRBV18; D might be TRBD1 (5 bases). Germline V lookup: CDR1 KGHSH, CDR2 LQKENI. V gave up 6 bases and J gave up 0 bases, with 14 bases separating them. There are 15 residues in the CDR3. The CDR3 sequence is CASSSAGLANYGYTF. The CDR3 bases are TGTGCCAGCTCGTCAGCAGGGTTAGCTAACTATGGCTACACCTTC. The complete variable domain, with remaining parts taken from reference TRBV18 and TRBJ1-2, reads NAGVMQNPRHLVRRRGQEARLRCSPMKGHSHVYWYRQLPEEGLKFMVYLQKENIIDESGMPKERFSAEFPKEGPSILRIQQVVRGDSAAYFCASSSAGLANYGYTFGSGTRLTVV.